Each of the 30 T cell receptor beta chains below was sequenced from the same sample in a study of T-cell reconstitution after alpha-beta-depleted transplantation in children. Unique molecular identifiers were incorporated into the prepared TCRbeta library. One entry per CDR3 protein, called by TCRdb with MiXCR from the PCR reads. The data contain about 610,000 distinct CDR3 sequences, 10% of them singletons. This material consisted of PBMCs from the stem cell graft donor, taken from the stem cell graft. These receptors were collected from a human donor who donated a stem cell graft to a child with acute myeloid leukemia.

This clonotype came up a few times. The chain is built from TRBV5-5 and TRBJ2-5; perhaps TRBD1 as D (5 bases). The CDR3 runs 13 residues. Trimming left V 7 bases short and J 4 bases short, with 14 bases between. Germline values: CDR1 SGHKS, CDR2 YYEKEE (reference sequence). The CDR3 DNA follows: TGTGCCAGCTGGTCAGGGTCCGGAGAGACCCAGTACTTC. Translation gives CASWSGSGETQYF. Full variable domain (outside the CDR3, taken from reference TRBV5-5 and TRBJ2-5): DAGVTQSPTHLIKTRGQQVTLRCSPISGHKSVSWYQQVLGQGPQFIFQYYEKEERGRGNFPDRFSARQFPNYSSELNVNALLLGDSALYLCASWSGSGETQYFGPGTRLLVL.

This CDR3 reads CASSSTRTGMNYGYTF. CDR3 sequence (DNA): TGTGCCAGCAGCTCAACCCGGACAGGGATGAACTATGGCTACACCTTC. The chain couples TRBV7-2 to TRBJ1-2; 8 bases match TRBD1. CDR1 SGHTA and CDR2 FQGNSA come from the germline V gene. V lost 4 bases, J lost 2 bases, and 9 bases stayed unmatched. This CDR3 comprises 16 residues.

This clonotype was picked up many times. The chain uses TRBV2 and TRBJ2-7, with 9 bases lining up with TRBD2. Germline V gives CDR1 SNHLY, CDR2 FYNNEI. The CDR3 loop spans 15 amino acids. After removal of 4 bases from V and 3 bases from J, the junction contained 7 bases not matched to a gene. CDR3 bases: TGTGCCAGCAGTGGGTCCGGACTAGCGATCTACGAGCAGTACTTC. Protein sequence: CASSGSGLAIYEQYF.

This clonotype has ten or more counts. The V call is TRBV10-3, the J call TRBJ1-5; tentative D call: TRBD1 (5 bases). CDR1 and CDR2 from the germline V gene are ENHRY and SYGVKD. Trimming removed 5 bases at V and 3 bases at J, with 8 bases between. The CDR3 runs 13 residues. CDR3 protein: CAISPGSNQPQHF. CDR3 nucleotides: TGTGCCATCAGTCCAGGGTCCAATCAGCCCCAGCATTTT.

This clonotype was recorded a few times. The chain employs TRBV12-3 or TRBV12-4 and TRBJ2-1, with 9 bases matching TRBD2. The CDR3 is made up of 14 amino acids. The J segment lost 10 bases and the V segment lost 7 bases, leaving 11 bases of the junction unmatched. CDR3 bases: TGTGCCAGCACCCCTGGCGGGAGGGAAGGAGAGCAGTTCTTC. It codes for CASTPGGREGEQFF.

This clonotype occurred many times. The chain carries TRBV20-1 and TRBJ2-1; 10 bases match TRBD1. Trimming at V came to 5 bases and at J to 5 bases, leaving 6 bases not matched to a gene. The CDR3 loop spans 14 amino acids. The germline gives CDR1 DFQATT, CDR2 SNEGSKA (reference sequence). CDR3 bases: TGCAGTGCTGTAATGGGACAGGGGAACAATGAGCAGTTCTTC. Amino acids: CSAVMGQGNNEQFF.

This clonotype was seen only a few times. The chain carries TRBV6-1 and TRBJ2-1; 10 nucleotides align to TRBD2. The ends lost 5 bases at V and 6 bases at J; junction bases unmatched: 4. The V gene's germline CDR1 is MNHNS and CDR2 SASEGT. CDR3 length equals 14 residues. CDR3 in DNA: TGTGCCAGCAGTCAACTAGCGGGGATCAATGAGCAGTTCTTC. Amino acid sequence: CASSQLAGINEQFF.

This chain connects TRBV7-9 to TRBJ1-5; D possibly corresponds to TRBD1 (5 bases). From germline, CDR1 is SEHNR and CDR2 FQNEAQ (reference sequence). V was cut by 4 bases and J by 0 bases, with 10 bases left in between. This CDR3 has 15 residues. The CDR3 bases are TGTGCCAGCAGCTCCCAGGGTGATAGCAATCAGCCCCAGCATTTT. As protein: CASSSQGDSNQPQHF.

This clonotype was seen only a few times. This chain connects TRBV5-5 to TRBJ2-3; perhaps TRBD2 as D (5 bases). Germline V gene lookup returns CDR1 SGHKS and CDR2 YYEKEE (reference sequence). This CDR3 comprises 17 residues. V lost 1 base and J lost 6, with 21 bases in between. This CDR3 is CASSLTSGSSARDTQYF. The CDR3 nucleotides are TGTGCCAGCAGCTTGACCAGCGGATCCTCTGCAAGGGATACGCAGTATTTT.

Ten or more counts support this clonotype. The chain has TRBV18 and TRBJ2-3; TRBD2 is a possible D gene (7 bases). V was shortened by 10 bases and J by 2 bases, with 16 bases between the two germline ends. Looked up from germline, CDR1 is KGHSH and CDR2 is LQKENI. The CDR3 has 14 amino acids. For the CDR3, the DNA is TGTGCCACCGTAGGGGGGGCGAACACAGATACGCAGTATTTT. Translating it yields CATVGGANTDTQYF.

This chain uses TRBV18 with TRBJ2-7; a possible D gene is TRBD2 (5 bases). Germline V gene lookup returns CDR1 KGHSH and CDR2 LQKENI. Trimming took 3 bases from V and 3 from J, leaving 12 bases between them. The CDR3 has 14 amino acids. The CDR3 loop reads CASSPLRESYEQYF. The CDR3 DNA sequence: TGTGCCAGCTCACCTCTCCGGGAAAGCTACGAGCAGTACTTC.

This clonotype was seen a handful of times. This rearrangement joins TRBV29-1 to TRBJ2-7; D might be TRBD2 (5 bases). In germline, CDR1 is SQVTM, CDR2 ANQGSEA. Between the trimmed V and J ends, which lost 2 bases and 6 bases, there was a span of 17 bases. The CDR3 is 14 residues long. CDR3 sequence (DNA): TGCAGCGTTGAAAGAGGGAAGTCTCCTTCCGAGCAGTACTTC. As protein: CSVERGKSPSEQYF.

This clonotype was detected ten times or more. This sequence joins TRBV7-8 and TRBJ2-7; 7 positions match TRBD2. CDR3 length: 16 residues. V trimming: 0 bases; J trimming: 3 bases; junction bases outside the gene matches: 8. The germline gives CDR1 SGHVS, CDR2 FQNEAQ. The CDR3 region is CASSLAIRAGDYEQYF. The CDR3 DNA follows: TGTGCCAGCAGCTTAGCGATCCGGGCGGGGGACTACGAGCAGTACTTC.

This clonotype turned up a few times. This rearrangement joins TRBV7-3 to TRBJ1-6, with D perhaps matching TRBD1 (5 bases). Looked up from germline, CDR1 is SGHTA and CDR2 is FQGTGA. Between the trimmed V and J ends, which lost 3 bases and 5 bases, there was a span of 11 bases. The CDR3 length is 15 residues. CDR3 loop: CASSFTGGNNSPLHF. CDR3 bases: TGTGCCAGCAGCTTCACAGGCGGAAATAATTCACCCCTCCACTTT.

In its sample, this clonotype was seen many times. This chain uses TRBV7-2 with TRBJ1-2, with D maybe TRBD1 (5 bases). The germline V gene encodes CDR1 SGHTA and CDR2 FQGNSA. The V and J ends lost 5 bases and 1 base respectively, with 11 bases between them. CDR3 length equals 14 residues. The CDR3 sequence is CASSRAGDNYGYTF. CDR3 bases: TGTGCCAGCAGCCGAGCGGGGGATAACTATGGCTACACCTTC. The full variable domain, with the rest looked up from reference TRBV7-2 and TRBJ1-2, is GAGVSQSPSNKVTEKGKDVELRCDPISGHTALYWYRQSLGQGLEFLIYFQGNSAPDKSGLPSDRFSAERTGGSVSTLTIQRTQQEDSAVYLCASSRAGDNYGYTFGSGTRLTVV.

This CDR3 reads CASRGWRSTDTQYF. Here the CDR3 DNA reads TGTGCCAGCCGTGGTTGGCGGTCCACAGATACGCAGTATTTT. This chain joins TRBV6-1 and TRBJ2-3; the D is unclear. Germline CDR1 reads MNHNS; CDR2 reads SASEGT. The CDR3 covers 14 residues. V was shortened by 8 bases and J by 2 bases, with 14 bases between the two germline ends.

The V and J genes are TRBV7-2 and TRBJ2-7, with a possible D match to TRBD1 (6 bases). V lost 3 bases to trimming and J lost 3 bases, with 18 bases between them. The CDR3 consists of 16 residues. From germline, CDR1 is SGHTA and CDR2 FQGNSA. The CDR3: CASSLDSRPGIYEQYF. In nucleotides, the CDR3 is TGTGCCAGCAGCTTGGACAGTCGGCCCGGAATCTACGAGCAGTACTTC.

The sample holds a few counts of this clonotype. The CDR3 DNA is TGTGCCACCAGCAGAGCGCGAGAACCCCAGCATTTT. As protein: CATSRAREPQHF. This chain joins TRBV15 and TRBJ1-5; D is unclear. CDR3 length: 12 amino acids. The germline V gene encodes CDR1 LNHNV and CDR2 YYDKDF (reference sequence). V dropped 1 base and J dropped 10 bases, with 8 bases sitting between them.

This clonotype came up many times. The rearrangement uses TRBV29-1 and TRBJ2-1; 11 bases align to TRBD2. Germline loops: CDR1 SQVTM, CDR2 ANQGSEA. With 7 bases clipped from V and 0 bases from J, the junction kept 8 bases outside the gene matches. The length of the CDR3 is 16 residues. Written as DNA, the CDR3 is TGCAGCGGCTCCCCTAGCGGGGGGAGCTCCTACAATGAGCAGTTCTTC. Amino acid sequence: CSGSPSGGSSYNEQFF.

This clonotype has ten or more counts. V gene TRBV20-1 combines with J gene TRBJ2-1, with D hard to call. Looked up from germline, CDR1 is DFQATT and CDR2 is SNEGSKA (reference sequence). This CDR3 region has 17 residues. V was pared by 0 bases and J by 0 bases, with 15 bases between. The CDR3: CSARDQGTVSSYNEQFF. DNA of the CDR3: TGCAGTGCTAGAGATCAAGGTACCGTCAGCTCCTACAATGAGCAGTTCTTC.

This clonotype was found many times. The rearrangement uses TRBV6-5 and TRBJ2-7, with unresolved D. The CDR3 is 13 residues long. Germline assignment: CDR1 MNHEY and CDR2 SVGAGI. V was clipped by 0 bases and J by 7 bases, with 10 bases between them. CDR3 coding DNA: TGTGCCAGCAGTTACTCGAAAATGGGGGAGCAGTACTTC. Translated: CASSYSKMGEQYF.

This rearrangement joins TRBV3-1 to TRBJ1-5; TRBD1 aligns across 7 bases. Germline V gene data show CDR1 as LGHDT and CDR2 as YNNKEL (reference sequence). The J segment lost 0 bases and the V segment lost 0 bases, leaving 2 bases of the junction unmatched. The CDR3 length is 16 residues. CDR3 DNA: TGTGCCAGCAGCCAAGATCGACAGGGTAGCAATCAGCCCCAGCATTTT. Protein: CASSQDRQGSNQPQHF.

This clonotype occurred many times. This chain links TRBV5-1 with TRBJ2-1; no firm D call. With 3 bases removed from V and 5 bases from J, the gap between germline ends came to 9 bases. CDR1 SGHRS and CDR2 YFSETQ come from the germline V gene. The CDR3 runs to 13 residues. CDR3 loop: CASSSPVDNEQFF. The CDR3, as DNA: TGCGCCAGCAGCTCACCCGTGGACAATGAGCAGTTCTTC.

This clonotype came up many times. The V and J genes are TRBV20-1 and TRBJ2-3, with D perhaps TRBD1 (5 bases). Germline values: CDR1 DFQATT, CDR2 SNEGSKA (reference sequence). Trimming shortened V by 7 bases and J by 4 bases, and 15 bases separated the two germline ends. The CDR3 extends over 13 amino acids. The CDR3 is CSVKGVWADTQYF. Here the CDR3 DNA reads TGCAGTGTCAAAGGGGTCTGGGCAGATACGCAGTATTTT.

This clonotype came up a few times. The chain recombines TRBV4-2 with TRBJ2-6; 11 positions agree with TRBD1. The length of the CDR3 is 19 residues. Losses at the gene ends were 5 bases for V and 0 bases for J; bases not matched to a gene: 9. The germline gives CDR1 LGHNA, CDR2 YNFKEQ. The CDR3 loop reads CASSTRPGTGGSGANVLTF. The CDR3 DNA reads TGTGCCAGCAGCACAAGGCCCGGGACAGGGGGCTCTGGGGCCAACGTCCTGACTTTC.

This clonotype was recorded once. The rearrangement links TRBV6-5 to TRBJ1-2; a possible D gene is TRBD1 (5 bases). CDR1 and CDR2 from the germline V gene are MNHEY and SVGAGI. This CDR3 is 14 amino acids long. V gave up 2 bases and J gave up 8 bases, with 15 bases separating them. The DNA of the CDR3 is TGTGCCAGCAGTTACCTTCCGGGGCTCTTGGGCTACACCTTC. It specifies CASSYLPGLLGYTF.

CDR3 sequence reads: CASSWDGRKNTGELFF. DNA of the CDR3: TGTGCCAGCAGTTGGGACGGACGAAAGAACACCGGGGAGCTGTTTTTT. The chain employs TRBV27 and TRBJ2-2; D may match TRBD1 or TRBD2 (5 bases each). V was pared by 4 bases and J by 1 base, with 13 bases between. From germline, CDR1 is MNHEY and CDR2 SMNVEV (reference sequence). The CDR3 has 16 residues.

The J gene is TRBJ1-1, the V gene TRBV6-1, with TRBD1 matching 10 bases. Per germline, CDR1 MNHNS and CDR2 SASEGT. The CDR3 contains 16 residues. With V trimmed by 6 bases and J by 3 bases, 10 bases remained unmatched. CDR3 DNA sequence: TGTGCCAGCAGGCTTGGACAGGGGGTTGAGGACACTGAAGCTTTCTTT. The encoded protein is CASRLGQGVEDTEAFF.

V gene TRBV28 combines with J gene TRBJ2-4; D gene unclear. CDR3 length: 16 amino acids. Germline CDR1 is MDHEN and CDR2 is SYDVKM. Trimming removed 0 bases at V and 1 base at J, with 10 bases between. CDR3 residues: CASSLWQALAKNIQYF. As DNA, the CDR3 is TGTGCCAGCAGTTTATGGCAGGCTCTGGCCAAAAACATTCAGTACTTC. Complete variable domain (other parts from reference TRBV28 and TRBJ2-4): DVKVTQSSRYLVKRTGEKVFLECVQDMDHENMFWYRQDPGLGLRLIYFSYDVKMKEKGDIPEGYSVSREKKERFSLILESASTNQTSMYLCASSLWQALAKNIQYFGAGTRLSVL.

This clonotype was counted ten times or more. The chain has TRBV15 and TRBJ2-1; D may correspond to TRBD1 or TRBD2 (5 bases each). The V end was cut by 0 bases, the J end by 12 bases, with 21 bases between. From germline, CDR1 is LNHNV and CDR2 YYDKDF (reference sequence). The CDR3 sequence is 16 residues long. CDR3 loop: CATSRDGTGGSRGQFF. DNA for the CDR3: TGTGCCACCAGCAGAGATGGGACCGGCGGTAGCCGGGGGCAGTTCTTC.